This passage covers 9 T cell receptor beta chains from one sample sequenced in a study of blood T cell repertoires in COVID-19. Measured with immunoSEQ multiplex PCR; TCRdb has only the in-frame clones, and not every one. The data contain under 250,000 clones, more than 65% of them singletons. Sequencing input: peripheral blood. These receptors originate from an elderly woman with acute or convalescent COVID-19.

The chain combines TRBV24-1 with TRBJ1-4, with no clear D. There are 16 residues in the CDR3. Trimming removed 1 base from V and 6 bases from J, with 14 bases in between. CDR1 is KGHDR, CDR2 SFDVKD, per germline. CDR3 loop: CATSDLGRRLYEKLFF. Here the CDR3 DNA reads TGTGCCACCAGTGATTTAGGCAGGAGGTTGTATGAAAAACTGTTTTTT.

J is TRBJ1-1 and V is TRBV6-2 or TRBV6-3; D is possibly TRBD1 (5 bases). The germline CDR1 and CDR2 sequences are MNHEY and SVGEGT. The CDR3 consists of 13 residues. V was clipped by 6 bases and J by 4 bases, with 12 bases between them. CDR3 DNA: TGTGCCAGCAGCCCCGGGGGTCGCACTGAAGCTTTCTTT. This translates into CASSPGGRTEAFF.

This chain uses TRBV5-1 with TRBJ2-1; possible D gene TRBD2, 7 bases. The germline CDR1 and CDR2 sequences are SGHRS and YFSETQ. This CDR3 is built from 15 residues. V lost 1 base and J 6 bases, leaving 14 bases between the germline ends. CDR3 sequence: CASSLSRGGTNEQFF. CDR3 bases: TGCGCCAGCAGCTTGTCCAGGGGAGGGACCAATGAGCAGTTCTTC.

The chain joins TRBV7-9 to TRBJ1-2, with D unclear. The germline V gene encodes CDR1 SEHNR and CDR2 FQNEAQ (reference sequence). The V end lost 3 bases, the J end lost 0 bases, and 5 bases lay between the germline ends. This CDR3 contains 13 residues. CDR3 region: CASSLNSNYGYTF. In DNA form, the CDR3 reads TGTGCCAGCAGCTTGAACTCTAACTATGGCTACACCTTC.

The chain couples TRBV2 to TRBJ2-3, with a possible D match to TRBD1 (5 bases). CDR1 and CDR2 (germline): SNHLY, FYNNEI. The ends were cut back, 8 bases at V and 1 base at J, with 16 bases in the middle. CDR3 length: 15 amino acids. The CDR3 loop is CASAGAEQGTDTQYF. Written as DNA, the CDR3 is TGTGCCAGCGCAGGAGCCGAACAGGGCACAGATACGCAGTATTTT.

The chain employs TRBV5-1 and TRBJ2-5, with 8 bases lining up with TRBD2. Unmatched junction bases numbered 10, after V lost 4 bases and J lost 2 bases. The V gene's germline CDR1 is SGHRS and CDR2 YFSETQ. This CDR3 has 16 residues. CDR3 sequence: CASSPGVSGGQETQYF. In nucleotides, the CDR3 is TGCGCCAGCAGCCCCGGGGTGAGCGGGGGACAAGAGACCCAGTACTTC. The variable domain in full, completed from reference TRBV5-1 and TRBJ2-5, reads KAGVTQTPRYLIKTRGQQVTLSCSPISGHRSVSWYQQTPGQGLQFLFEYFSETQRNKGNFPGRFSGRQFSNSRSEMNVSTLELGDSALYLCASSPGVSGGQETQYFGPGTRLLVL.

This chain uses TRBV27 with TRBJ1-4; a weak D match, TRBD1 (5 bases). This CDR3 contains 12 residues. CDR1 MNHEY and CDR2 SMNVEV come from the germline V gene (reference sequence). Trimming took 5 bases from V and 5 from J, leaving 6 bases between them. In DNA, the CDR3 is TGTGCCAGCAGTAACAGGAATGAAAAACTGTTTTTT. Translated: CASSNRNEKLFF.

This clone turned up a few times. The chain has TRBV7-3 and TRBJ2-2, with TRBD2 identical over 11 bases. V lost 4 bases to trimming and J lost 6 bases; unmatched junction nucleotides: 10. CDR3 length: 17 amino acids. Germline V gives CDR1 SGHTA, CDR2 FQGTGA. In DNA form, the CDR3 reads TGTGCCAGCAGCTCCCATATACTAGCGGGAGCTGCCGGGGAGCTGTTTTTT. Amino acid sequence: CASSSHILAGAAGELFF. Using reference TRBV7-3 and TRBJ2-2 for the parts outside the CDR3, the full variable domain is GAGVSQTPSNKVTEKGKYVELRCDPISGHTALYWYRQSLGQGPEFLIYFQGTGAADDSGLPNDRFFAVRPEGSVSTLKIQRTERGDSAVYLCASSSHILAGAAGELFFGEGSRLTVL.

The CDR3, as DNA: TGTGCCAGCAGCGTAGACGGGAGGTACGAGCAGTACTTC. Its translation is CASSVDGRYEQYF. The rearrangement links TRBV9 to TRBJ2-7, with 7 bases matching TRBD2. This CDR3 is 13 amino acids long. V was pared by 0 bases and J by 4 bases, with 1 base of the junction left unmatched. Germline lookup yields CDR1 SGDLS and CDR2 YYNGEE.